Following are 6 T cell receptor beta chains from one sample sequenced in a study of blood T cell repertoires in COVID-19. The method was immunoSEQ multiplex PCR; TCRdb's version includes in-frame clones alone and lacks a portion of them. The table lists about 84,000 clones, approximately 86% of them singletons. The sample consisted of peripheral blood. The origin of the receptors is an elderly man with active or convalescent COVID-19.

The rearrangement uses TRBV7-2 and TRBJ2-2, with 14 bases aligning to TRBD2. Germline CDR1 is SGHTA and CDR2 is FQGNSA. V was clipped by 5 bases and J by 7 bases; unmatched bases: 6. This CDR3 spans 16 amino acids. Here the CDR3 reads CASSKTSGRAIGELFF. The CDR3 DNA reads as TGTGCCAGCAGCAAGACTAGCGGGAGGGCCATCGGGGAGCTGTTTTTT.

V is TRBV7-2 and J is TRBJ1-1, with 8 bases matching TRBD1. V lost 5 bases, J lost 3 bases, and 8 bases stayed unmatched. CDR1 and CDR2 from the germline V gene are SGHTA and FQGNSA. This CDR3 is built from 15 residues. The chain's CDR3 is CASSTQGAHYTEAFF. The CDR3 nucleotides are TGTGCCAGCAGCACTCAGGGGGCCCACTACACTGAAGCTTTCTTT.

This clone was recorded only once. The chain uses TRBV5-1 and TRBJ2-7; D is ambiguous. CDR1 and CDR2 (germline): SGHRS, YFSETQ. CDR3 length: 13 residues. V dropped 0 bases and J dropped 3 bases, with 7 bases sitting between them. The CDR3 loop is CASSLDTHYEQYF. The CDR3 nucleotides read TGCGCCAGCAGCTTGGACACCCACTACGAGCAGTACTTC.

The V gene is TRBV5-5, the J gene TRBJ2-7, with a tentative D call TRBD1 (5 bases). The V gene's germline CDR1 is SGHKS and CDR2 YYEKEE (reference sequence). The CDR3 covers 15 residues. The V gene lost 0 bases and the J gene lost 4 bases, with 14 bases spanning the gap. The CDR3 DNA reads TGTGCCAGCAGCTTGGTAAGGGGCCCCTCTTACGAGCAGTACTTC. Translated: CASSLVRGPSYEQYF.

This chain links TRBV4-2 with TRBJ1-2; TRBD1 might be the D (6 bases). Germline lookup yields CDR1 LGHNA and CDR2 YNFKEQ. V lost 0 bases and J lost 5, with 13 bases in between. CDR3 length: 15 residues. This chain's CDR3 is CASSQDVVRGYGYTF. CDR3 DNA: TGTGCCAGCAGCCAAGACGTGGTGAGGGGGTATGGCTACACCTTC.

The chain uses TRBV6-4 and TRBJ1-5, with a tentative D call TRBD1 (5 bases). Germline V gene lookup returns CDR1 MRHNA and CDR2 SNTAGT. The CDR3 has 19 residues. V lost 7 bases to trimming and J lost 2 bases, with 27 bases between them. CDR3: CASTRPTRDLAFCNQPQHF. CDR3 coding DNA: TGTGCCAGCACCCGCCCAACCAGGGACTTAGCGTTTTGCAATCAGCCCCAGCATTTT.